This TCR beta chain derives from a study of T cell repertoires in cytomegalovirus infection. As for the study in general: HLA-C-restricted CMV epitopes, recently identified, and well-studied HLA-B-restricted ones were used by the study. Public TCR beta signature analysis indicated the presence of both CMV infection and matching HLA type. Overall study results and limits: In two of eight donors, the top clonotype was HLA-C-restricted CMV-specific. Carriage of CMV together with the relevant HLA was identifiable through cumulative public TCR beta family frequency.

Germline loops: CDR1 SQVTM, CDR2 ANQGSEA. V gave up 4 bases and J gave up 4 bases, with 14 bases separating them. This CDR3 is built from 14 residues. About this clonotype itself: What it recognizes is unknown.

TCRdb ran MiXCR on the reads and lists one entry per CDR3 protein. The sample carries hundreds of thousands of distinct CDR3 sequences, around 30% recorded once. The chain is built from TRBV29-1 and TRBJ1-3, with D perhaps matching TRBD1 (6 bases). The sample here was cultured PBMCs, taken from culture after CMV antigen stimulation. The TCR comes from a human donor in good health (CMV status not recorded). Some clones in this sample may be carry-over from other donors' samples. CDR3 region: CSVGMGQVGNTIYF. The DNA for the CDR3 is TGCAGCGTTGGCATGGGACAAGTAGGAAACACCATATATTTT.